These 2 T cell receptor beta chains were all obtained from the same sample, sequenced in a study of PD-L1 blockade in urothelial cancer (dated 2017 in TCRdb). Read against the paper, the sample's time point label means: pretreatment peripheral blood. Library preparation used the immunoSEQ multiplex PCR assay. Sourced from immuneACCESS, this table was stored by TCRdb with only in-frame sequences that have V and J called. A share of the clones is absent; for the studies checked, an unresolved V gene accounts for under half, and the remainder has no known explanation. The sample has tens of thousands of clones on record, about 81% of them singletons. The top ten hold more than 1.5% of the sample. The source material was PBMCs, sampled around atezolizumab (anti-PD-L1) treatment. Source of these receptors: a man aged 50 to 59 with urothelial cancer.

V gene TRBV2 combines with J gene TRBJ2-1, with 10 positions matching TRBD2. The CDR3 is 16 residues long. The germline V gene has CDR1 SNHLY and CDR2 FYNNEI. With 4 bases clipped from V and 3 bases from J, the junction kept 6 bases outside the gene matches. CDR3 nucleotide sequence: TGTGCCAGCAGTGTTAGCGGGGGGACCATCTACAATGAGCAGTTCTTC. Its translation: CASSVSGGTIYNEQFF. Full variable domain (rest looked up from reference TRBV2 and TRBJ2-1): EPEVTQTPSHQVTQMGQEVILRCVPISNHLYFYWYRQILGQKVEFLVSFYNNEISEKSEIFDDQFSVERPDGSNFTLKIRSTKLEDSAMYFCASSVSGGTIYNEQFFGPGTRLTVL.

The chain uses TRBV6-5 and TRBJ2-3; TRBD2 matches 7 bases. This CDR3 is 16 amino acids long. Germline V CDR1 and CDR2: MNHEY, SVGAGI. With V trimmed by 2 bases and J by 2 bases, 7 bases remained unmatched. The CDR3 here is CASSYGEGGLTDTQYF. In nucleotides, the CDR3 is TGTGCCAGCAGTTACGGCGAGGGAGGGCTCACAGATACGCAGTATTTT.